The 28 T cell receptor beta chains below come from one sample, sequenced in a study of blood T cells in healthy people across ages. A second 7 to 11 cycle PCR used barcoded and J-beta primers. Via MiXCR, TCRdb re-called the 5' RACE reads, giving one row per CDR3 protein. The table lists 1 million or so distinct CDR3 sequences, about 23% of them singletons, with around 0.7% in the top ten. This sample also appeared in a second study, on T cells of mothers and their children.

Sequencing was performed on blood. These receptors all stem from a girl aged 2 to 9 in good health.

The chain carries TRBV7-2 and TRBJ2-7; D is unresolved. Germline V lookup: CDR1 SGHTA, CDR2 FQGNSA. The CDR3 runs 13 residues. V was pared by 2 bases and J by 5 bases, with 10 bases between. The CDR3 here is CASSLRNGDEQYF. Here the CDR3 DNA reads TGTGCCAGCAGCTTACGCAATGGGGACGAGCAGTACTTC.

This clonotype turned up a few times. The chain has TRBV7-8 and TRBJ2-3; TRBD2 is a possible D gene (6 bases). CDR3 length equals 16 residues. CDR1 SGHVS and CDR2 FQNEAQ come from the germline V gene. V shed 5 bases and J shed 8 bases, with 23 bases lying between them. The CDR3 protein is CASSPLPGGQGPTQYF. DNA of the CDR3: TGTGCCAGCAGCCCTTTACCTGGAGGGCAAGGTCCTACGCAGTATTTT.

This clonotype showed up just a few times. The chain recombines TRBV5-1 with TRBJ1-2, with 8 bases aligning to TRBD1. The CDR3 extends over 14 amino acids. With V trimmed by 0 bases and J by 7 bases, 5 bases remained unmatched. CDR1 SGHRS and CDR2 YFSETQ come from the germline V gene. The CDR3 DNA is TGCGCCAGCAGCTTGGGGACAGGGCAAACTGGCTACACCTTC. This codes for CASSLGTGQTGYTF. Drawing the rest from reference TRBV5-1 and TRBJ1-2, the complete variable domain is KAGVTQTPRYLIKTRGQQVTLSCSPISGHRSVSWYQQTPGQGLQFLFEYFSETQRNKGNFPGRFSGRQFSNSRSEMNVSTLELGDSALYLCASSLGTGQTGYTFGSGTRLTVV.

This clonotype occurred a few times. The chain links TRBV5-6 to TRBJ2-7; TRBD2 might be the D (6 bases). Per the germline V gene, CDR1 is SGHDT and CDR2 is YYEEEE. The CDR3 has 16 amino acids. V gave up 0 bases and J gave up 6 bases, with 19 bases separating them. Here the CDR3 DNA reads TGTGCCAGCAGCTTGGGCCTTCTAGCGACCAAGGGCGAGCAGTACTTC. Translating gives CASSLGLLATKGEQYF.

This clonotype appeared a few times. J is TRBJ2-4 and V is TRBV12-3 or TRBV12-4; TRBD2 agrees at 7 bases. The CDR3 totals 13 residues. Unmatched junction bases numbered 9, after V lost 10 bases and J lost 6 bases. CDR3 sequence reads: CAITREFRNIQYF. DNA for the CDR3: TGTGCCATCACGCGGGAGTTTAGAAACATTCAGTACTTC.

The chain links TRBV9 to TRBJ2-3; TRBD2 aligns across 9 bases. The CDR3 runs 17 residues. CDR1 and CDR2 (germline): SGDLS, YYNGEE. J lost 2 bases, V lost 0 bases, and 7 bases had no gene match. The CDR3 DNA is TGTGCCAGCAGCGTAGATATGACTAGCGGTACCACAGATACGCAGTATTTT. This gives the protein CASSVDMTSGTTDTQYF.

This clonotype has ten or more counts. This rearrangement joins TRBV6-5 to TRBJ2-5, with TRBD1 as a possible D gene (6 bases). Germline CDR1 MNHEY, CDR2 SVGAGI. Trimming removed 4 bases at V and 2 bases at J, with 11 bases between. The CDR3 sequence is 14 residues long. Written as DNA, the CDR3 is TGTGCCAGCAGTTCCACCGACAGGCAAGAGACCCAGTACTTC. Translating gives CASSSTDRQETQYF.

The chain has TRBV29-1 and TRBJ2-5; TRBD2 might be the D (5 bases). The germline V and J ends were trimmed by 0 bases and 5 bases, with 16 bases remaining between them. The length of the CDR3 is 15 residues. Germline CDR1 is SQVTM and CDR2 is ANQGSEA. The CDR3 DNA is TGCAGCGTTGAAGAATCGGCCATTCGAGGGGAGACCCAGTACTTC. Translation: CSVEESAIRGETQYF.

Only a few counts were recorded for this clonotype. The chain joins TRBV2 to TRBJ2-3; 7 nucleotides line up with TRBD2. This CDR3 has 16 amino acids. V was clipped by 3 bases and J by 0 bases; unmatched bases: 6. Germline CDR1 is SNHLY and CDR2 is FYNNEI. CDR3 nucleotides: TGTGCCAGCAGTGAGGGAGCGGGGCCTAGCACAGATACGCAGTATTTT. This encodes CASSEGAGPSTDTQYF.

The chain recombines TRBV7-2 with TRBJ2-3; weak D call: TRBD2 (5 bases). CDR1 is SGHTA and CDR2 is FQGNSA in the germline V gene. There are 14 residues in the CDR3. V was shortened by 2 bases and J by 4 bases, with 10 bases between the two germline ends. DNA of the CDR3: TGTGCCAGCAGCTTAATCGTTAGCGCAGATACGCAGTATTTT. It codes for CASSLIVSADTQYF.

The V and J genes are TRBV18 and TRBJ2-1, with D uncertain. CDR1 is KGHSH and CDR2 is LQKENI in the germline V gene. V gave up 3 bases and J gave up 13 bases, with 19 bases separating them. This CDR3 has 14 residues. The CDR3 DNA reads as TGTGCCAGCTCACCTCCCCTAGGAGCTAATCATCAGTTCTTC. Protein sequence: CASSPPLGANHQFF.

The V and J genes are TRBV6-1 and TRBJ1-5; no clear D. The length of the CDR3 is 16 residues. Germline lookup yields CDR1 MNHNS and CDR2 SASEGT. Between the trimmed V and J ends, which lost 0 bases and 0 bases, there was a span of 9 bases. CDR3 residues: CASSEAAGDSNQPQHF. In DNA, the CDR3 is TGTGCCAGCAGTGAAGCGGCCGGGGATAGCAATCAGCCCCAGCATTTT.

V and J are TRBV29-1 and TRBJ1-1; D gene ambiguous. The CDR3 extends over 12 amino acids. The V end was cut by 6 bases, the J end by 0 bases, with 8 bases between. The germline CDR1 and CDR2 sequences are SQVTM and ANQGSEA. CDR3 nucleotides: TGCAGCGTGTTGGGGTTGAACACTGAAGCTTTCTTT. Protein sequence: CSVLGLNTEAFF.

This clonotype was seen a few times. The chain has TRBV29-1 and TRBJ2-5; D is possibly TRBD2 (5 bases). TRBJ2-7 matches the DNA end more closely, so the J call is doubtful. Germline CDR1 and CDR2: SQVTM and ANQGSEA. The CDR3 consists of 14 residues. The CDR3 reads CSVELGLKTYEQYF. CDR3 nucleotide sequence: TGCAGCGTTGAATTAGGACTTAAGACCTACGAGCAGTACTTC.

This clonotype was detected a few times. V usage is TRBV5-1 and J usage is TRBJ1-1; D is unresolved. The CDR3 is made up of 14 amino acids. The germline V and J ends were trimmed by 0 bases and 1 base, with 7 bases remaining between them. From germline, CDR1 is SGHRS and CDR2 YFSETQ. The CDR3 bases are TGCGCCAGCAGCTTGGTTCAGTGGAACACTGAAGCTTTCTTT. Encoded protein: CASSLVQWNTEAFF.

The DNA of the CDR3 is TGCGCCAGCAGCGGCCGATGGACATCTCAAGAGACCCAGTACTTC. Amino acid sequence: CASSGRWTSQETQYF. The chain employs TRBV5-1 and TRBJ2-1, with a possible D match to TRBD1 (5 bases). The J call is doubtful: the DNA matches TRBJ2-5 better. Germline assignment: CDR1 SGHRS and CDR2 YFSETQ. The CDR3 is 15 residues long.

The chain couples TRBV12-3 or TRBV12-4 to TRBJ2-7, with 9 bases fitting TRBD1. V dropped 9 bases and J dropped 4; count of bases not matched to a gene: 16. There are 16 residues in the CDR3. The CDR3 protein is CARRGWAGTGRYEQYF. The CDR3 nucleotides read TGTGCCAGAAGAGGATGGGCCGGGACAGGGCGGTACGAGCAGTACTTC.

This chain joins TRBV29-1 and TRBJ1-1, with TRBD1 identical over 7 bases. Per germline, CDR1 SQVTM and CDR2 ANQGSEA. J gave up 2 bases and V 8 bases, and 5 bases lay outside the gene matches. The CDR3 has 12 amino acids. DNA for the CDR3: TGCAGCATTCACAGGGGCAACACTGAAGCTTTCTTT. Translating it yields CSIHRGNTEAFF.

V and J are TRBV29-1 and TRBJ2-1, with D perhaps TRBD1 (5 bases). Germline CDR1 reads SQVTM; CDR2 reads ANQGSEA. The CDR3 is 12 residues long. V lost 5 bases to trimming and J lost 8 bases, with 13 bases between them. CDR3 sequence (DNA): TGCAGCGTTCTCAAGGGGTTCGATGAGCAGTTCTTC. It yields the protein CSVLKGFDEQFF.

The chain recombines TRBV29-1 with TRBJ2-1; D not certain. Germline V gives CDR1 SQVTM, CDR2 ANQGSEA. The CDR3 covers 11 residues. V lost 3 bases, J lost 7 bases, and 7 bases lay in between. Here the CDR3 DNA reads TGCAGCGTTGATCGAGCAAATGAGCAGTTCTTC. It is translated as CSVDRANEQFF.

This clonotype was recorded once. This chain links TRBV7-8 with TRBJ2-3; D remains ambiguous. The CDR3 consists of 14 residues. Germline assignment: CDR1 SGHVS and CDR2 FQNEAQ. Trimming cost V 5 bases and J 6 bases, with 15 bases left between them. CDR3 region: CASSRAQPGDTQYF. The CDR3 DNA reads TGTGCCAGCAGCCGCGCCCAACCCGGGGATACGCAGTATTTT.

The chain uses TRBV25-1 and TRBJ1-3; maybe TRBD1 (5 bases). The CDR3 contains 15 residues. The V gene lost 9 bases and the J gene lost 0 bases, with 15 bases spanning the gap. Germline-derived CDR1 and CDR2 are MGHDK and SYGVNS. The CDR3 is CARVPGRYSGNTIYF. The CDR3 nucleotides are TGTGCCAGGGTTCCGGGACGGTACTCTGGAAACACCATATATTTT.

Written as DNA, the CDR3 is TGCAGCGTTCAGCGGGAGAGCACCTACGAGCAGTACTTC. Its translation is CSVQRESTYEQYF. The chain combines TRBV29-1 with TRBJ2-7; TRBD2 agrees at 8 bases. After removal of 5 bases from V and 2 bases from J, the junction contained 5 bases not matched to a gene. The CDR3 has 13 amino acids. CDR1 and CDR2 (germline): SQVTM, ANQGSEA.

This rearrangement joins TRBV10-3 to TRBJ2-1; 10 nucleotides align to TRBD2. J gave up 1 base and V 3 bases, and 12 bases lay outside the gene matches. From germline, CDR1 is ENHRY and CDR2 SYGVKD. The CDR3 totals 19 residues. CDR3: CAISDTSGNLRRSYNEQFF. The DNA for the CDR3 is TGTGCCATCAGTGATACTAGCGGGAATCTTCGCCGGTCCTACAATGAGCAGTTCTTC.

The chain carries TRBV5-1 and TRBJ1-1, with 7 bases aligning to TRBD1. Per the germline V gene, CDR1 is SGHRS and CDR2 is YFSETQ. V shed 5 bases, J shed 1 base, and the junction held 11 bases outside the gene matches. The CDR3 is made up of 16 amino acids. CDR3 nucleotide sequence: TGCGCCAGCAGATATTATTCGACAGGGCAGAACACTGAAGCTTTCTTT. This encodes CASRYYSTGQNTEAFF. The entire variable domain, with the rest obtained from reference TRBV5-1 and TRBJ1-1, is as follows: KAGVTQTPRYLIKTRGQQVTLSCSPISGHRSVSWYQQTPGQGLQFLFEYFSETQRNKGNFPGRFSGRQFSNSRSEMNVSTLELGDSALYLCASRYYSTGQNTEAFFGQGTRLTVV.

A remark on this clonotype: This may arise from a read error, as a much more abundant clone is one base away. The chain couples TRBV6-2 or TRBV6-3 to TRBJ2-4, with D perhaps matching TRBD1 (5 bases). Germline CDR1 reads MNHEY; CDR2 reads SVGEGT. CDR3 size: 13 residues. The CDR3 spells CASTKSRTNIRYF. CDR3 sequence (DNA): TGTGCCAGCACGAAGAGTCGGACAAACATTCGGTACTTC.

The chain couples TRBV28 to TRBJ2-1; D gene uncertain. Looked up from germline, CDR1 is MDHEN and CDR2 is SYDVKM. Trimming took 2 bases from V and 7 from J, leaving 21 bases between them. This CDR3 contains 17 residues. CDR3: CASSLGQPQPLGNEQFF. In DNA, the CDR3 is TGTGCCAGCAGTTTAGGCCAGCCCCAACCCCTAGGGAATGAGCAGTTCTTC.

The chain joins TRBV7-2 to TRBJ2-5; D possibly uses TRBD1 or TRBD2 (6 bases each). TRBJ2-1 matches the DNA end more closely, so the J call is doubtful. From germline, CDR1 is SGHTA and CDR2 FQGNSA. This CDR3 has 15 residues. CDR3 protein: CASSLFPGAVNEQFF. The CDR3 region has the DNA TGTGCCAGCAGCTTATTTCCGGGGGCTGTCAATGAGCAGTTCTTC.